This is a list of T cell receptor beta chains from one sample in a study of identical twins. TCRdb analysed the 5' RACE reads with MiXCR anew, one entry per CDR3 protein. The table records some 630,000 distinct CDR3 sequences, roughly 7.1% of them present only once. The same data also contributed to another study, on yellow fever vaccine responses in identical twins.

The sequencing input was PBMCs. The receptors come from a woman aged 18-30 years in good health. CDR3s include the opening cysteine and the closing phenylalanine or tryptophan. Each record gives: D gene, clone size, J gene, V gene, CDR3 protein, CDR3 DNA. D genes are given only for firm matches. For some rows the clone size is stated as once, few or many, or as a class when expanded; others skip it.

>.|.|TRBJ1-1|TRBV7-9
CASSHPGGTEAFF
TGTGCCAGCAGCCATCCCGGGGGGACTGAAGCTTTCTTT
>TRBD1|many|TRBJ2-2|TRBV11-2
CASSLVSGGTGELFF
TGTGCCAGCAGCTTAGTATCAGGGGGCACCGGGGAGCTGTTTTTT
>.|many|TRBJ2-1|TRBV29-1
CSVEDQWGGSGFF
TGCAGCGTTGAAGACCAGTGGGGCGGGTCGGGGTTCTTC
>.|.|TRBJ2-5|TRBV7-2
CASSFGGRETQYF
TGTGCCAGCAGCTTTGGCGGACGGGAGACCCAGTACTTC
>.|many|TRBJ2-3|TRBV7-6
CASSLDPSITQYF
TGTGCCAGCAGCTTAGATCCCTCCATTACGCAGTATTTT
>.|.|TRBJ1-6|TRBV27
CASSLGRLNSPLHF
TGTGCCAGCAGCCTCGGACGTCTTAATTCACCCCTCCACTTT
>TRBD1|.|TRBJ2-1|TRBV24-1
CATSGGTGKNEQFF
TGTGCCACCAGTGGTGGGACAGGGAAAAATGAGCAGTTCTTC
>TRBD1|.|TRBJ1-5|TRBV7-2
CASSLDGTGGSQPQHF
TGTGCCAGCAGCTTAGATGGGACAGGGGGCAGTCAGCCCCAGCATTTT
>.|many|TRBJ2-1|TRBV7-2
CASSLSAHLSSYNEQFF
TGTGCCAGCAGCTTATCGGCCCACCTAAGCTCCTACAATGAGCAGTTCTTC
>.|.|TRBJ1-5|TRBV20-1
CTYSFGVSNQPQHF
TGCACTTATAGTTTCGGTGTTAGCAATCAGCCCCAGCATTTT
>TRBD2|many|TRBJ2-3|TRBV4-1
CASSHSGTSTDTQYF
TGCGCCAGCAGCCATAGCGGGACTAGCACAGATACGCAGTATTTT
>TRBD2|few|TRBJ2-7|TRBV20-1
CSASWASGMPYEQYF
TGCAGTGCTAGCTGGGCTAGCGGGATGCCATACGAGCAGTACTTC
>.|few|TRBJ1-1|TRBV27
CASSLSAAGVEAFF
TGTGCCAGCAGTTTATCGGCGGCAGGGGTTGAAGCTTTCTTT
>TRBD1|few|TRBJ1-1|TRBV4-1
CASSQVRAPGTGRPTEAFF
TGCGCCAGCAGCCAAGTAAGGGCCCCCGGGACAGGCCGGCCTACTGAAGCTTTCTTT
>.|few|TRBJ1-2|TRBV5-1
CASSLGAGTQPPYGYTF
TGCGCCAGCAGCTTAGGGGCAGGGACCCAACCGCCCTATGGCTACACCTTC
>.|.|TRBJ2-2|TRBV20-1
CSARGAVLNTGELFF
TGCAGTGCTAGAGGGGCGGTCCTGAACACCGGGGAGCTGTTTTTT
>.|many|TRBJ2-3|TRBV29-1
CSATLLATDTQYF
TGCAGCGCTACTCTATTAGCGACAGATACGCAGTATTTT
>.|.|TRBJ1-1|TRBV5-1
CASSITGNWGTEAFF
TGCGCCAGCAGCATTACAGGCAATTGGGGCACTGAAGCTTTCTTT
>.|.|TRBJ1-6|TRBV7-9
CASSSGISSYNSPLHF
TGTGCCAGCAGCTCCGGGATAAGCTCCTATAATTCACCCCTCCACTTT
>.|many|TRBJ2-3|TRBV9
CASSVASSQASTDTQYF
TGTGCCAGCAGCGTAGCGTCTAGCCAAGCTAGCACAGATACGCAGTATTTT
>TRBD1|.|TRBJ2-5|TRBV11-3
CASSFFSDRGQETQYF
TGTGCCAGCAGCTTCTTCTCCGACAGGGGCCAAGAGACCCAGTACTTC
>TRBD1|few|TRBJ2-1|TRBV5-1
CASSPRGDRVNEQFF
TGCGCCAGCAGCCCCAGGGGGGACAGGGTCAATGAGCAGTTCTTC
>.|many|TRBJ2-1|TRBV4-1
CASSQVEREDNEQFF
TGCGCCAGCAGCCAAGTGGAAAGGGAGGACAATGAGCAGTTCTTC
>TRBD1|.|TRBJ2-5|TRBV27
CASKTWTGEIGETQYF
TGTGCCAGCAAGACCTGGACAGGGGAGATAGGGGAGACCCAGTACTTC
>.|many|TRBJ1-1|TRBV6-5
CASSYGAGNTEAFF
TGTGCCAGCAGTTACGGGGCCGGGAACACTGAAGCTTTCTTT
>.|many|TRBJ2-7|TRBV21-1
CASKITESYEQYF
TGTGCCAGCAAAATAACTGAGTCCTACGAGCAGTACTTC
>TRBD1|few|TRBJ2-6|TRBV2
CASSGDRTTFSGANVLTF
TGTGCCAGCAGTGGGGACAGGACCACCTTCTCTGGGGCCAACGTCCTGACTTTC
>.|many|TRBJ1-1|TRBV5-1
CASSLTLRGANTEAFF
TGCGCCAGCAGCTTAACACTACGGGGAGCGAACACTGAAGCTTTCTTT
>TRBD1|.|TRBJ1-4|TRBV5-4
CASSFDRGDGEKLFF
TGTGCCAGCAGCTTCGACAGGGGAGACGGTGAAAAACTGTTTTTT
>.|few|TRBJ2-3|TRBV20-1
CSARAGTNTDTQYF
TGCAGTGCTAGAGCAGGGACAAACACAGATACGCAGTATTTT
>.|.|TRBJ1-1|TRBV20-1
CSARGLPLNTEAFF
TGCAGTGCTAGGGGCTTGCCCTTGAACACTGAAGCTTTCTTT
>TRBD2|many|TRBJ2-3|TRBV24-1
CATTGSGSGTDTQYF
TGTGCCACCACCGGGAGCGGGAGTGGCACAGATACGCAGTATTTT
>.|many|TRBJ1-3|TRBV11-2
CASSHTKTGSSGNTIYF
TGTGCCAGCAGCCATACCAAGACAGGTAGCTCTGGAAACACCATATATTTT
>TRBD2|few|TRBJ2-2|TRBV9
CASSGLAGGELFF
TGTGCCAGCAGCGGACTAGCGGGCGGGGAGCTGTTTTTT
>TRBD2|many|TRBJ2-1|TRBV9
CASSTGTSGRHSYNEQFF
TGTGCCAGCAGCACCGGGACTAGCGGGAGGCACTCCTACAATGAGCAGTTCTTC
>.|few|TRBJ2-3|TRBV6-1
CASSEGGAATDTQYF
TGTGCCAGCAGTGAGGGGGGGGCGGCCACAGATACGCAGTATTTT
>.|.|TRBJ1-2|TRBV14
CASSQDLISGYTF
TGTGCCAGCAGCCAGGACCTGATCTCCGGCTACACCTTC
>.|few|TRBJ2-6|TRBV29-1
CSVFEGEAGANVLTF
TGCAGCGTTTTTGAGGGGGAGGCTGGGGCCAACGTCCTGACTTTC
>.|many|TRBJ1-2|TRBV2
CASRKAGANYGYTF
TGTGCCAGCAGGAAGGCAGGGGCAAACTATGGCTACACCTTC
>TRBD2|.|TRBJ2-1|TRBV6-5
CASSSLSGRGSYNEQFF
TGTGCCAGCAGTTCCCTTAGCGGGAGGGGCTCCTACAATGAGCAGTTCTTC